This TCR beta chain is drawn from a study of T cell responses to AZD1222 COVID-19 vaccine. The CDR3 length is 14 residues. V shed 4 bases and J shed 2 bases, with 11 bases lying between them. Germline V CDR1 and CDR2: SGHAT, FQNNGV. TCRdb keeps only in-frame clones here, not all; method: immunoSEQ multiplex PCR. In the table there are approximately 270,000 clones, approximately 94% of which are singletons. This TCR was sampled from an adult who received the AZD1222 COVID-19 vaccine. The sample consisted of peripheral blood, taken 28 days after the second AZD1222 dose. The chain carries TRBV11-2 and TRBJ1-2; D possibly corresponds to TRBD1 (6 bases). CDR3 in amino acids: CASSYTTGNYGYTF. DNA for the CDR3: TGTGCCAGCAGCTACACTACAGGGAACTATGGCTACACCTTC.